One sample yielded the 27 T cell receptor beta chains listed below, sequenced in a study of cytomegalovirus exposure and HLA in healthy donors. Primers: 60 Vbeta forward and 13 Jbeta reverse. The assay was immunoSEQ multiplex PCR, and TCRdb's table has in-frame clones only and misses some. This sample yields approximately 120,000 clones, of which 74% are seen a single time; approximately 2.2% belongs to the top ten. Input material: PBMCs. These receptors were collected from a human donor in good health.

The J gene is TRBJ1-2, the V gene TRBV5-6; no firm D call. The V gene's germline CDR1 is SGHDT and CDR2 YYEEEE. V lost 4 bases to trimming and J lost 0 bases, with 7 bases between them. The CDR3 contains 13 residues. CDR3 bases: TGTGCCAGCAGCAGTGACTCTAACTATGGCTACACCTTC. Residues: CASSSDSNYGYTF.

In DNA, the CDR3 is TGTGCCAGCAGTCAAGGGAGAACTGAAGCTTTCTTT. Its protein is CASSQGRTEAFF. This chain uses TRBV7-2 with TRBJ1-1; D gene uncertain. The CDR3 totals 12 residues. Germline assignment: CDR1 SGHTA and CDR2 FQGNSA. The ends were cut back, 6 bases at V and 5 bases at J, with 10 bases in the middle.

The CDR3 here is CASSSASGIYTQYF. Written as DNA, the CDR3 is TGTGCCAGCAGTTCAGCTAGCGGGATTTATACGCAGTATTTT. The V and J genes are TRBV27 and TRBJ2-3; TRBD2 agrees at 9 bases. Losses at the gene ends were 4 bases for V and 7 bases for J; bases not matched to a gene: 6. This CDR3 is built from 14 residues. CDR1 and CDR2 from the germline V gene are MNHEY and SMNVEV (reference sequence).

The chain is built from TRBV10-3 and TRBJ2-2; TRBD2 matches at 7 bases. CDR3 length equals 13 residues. V shed 10 bases and J 5 bases; nucleotides not matched to a gene: 7. Germline loops: CDR1 ENHRY, CDR2 SYGVKD. The CDR3 reads CATTGTTTGELFF. The CDR3 coding sequence is TGTGCCACCACCGGGACTACGACCGGGGAGCTGTTTTTT.

This clone has only a few counts. The V call is TRBV2, the J call TRBJ1-5; 7 nucleotides line up with TRBD1. Germline V gives CDR1 SNHLY, CDR2 FYNNEI. This CDR3 region has 15 residues. Germline trimming cut 6 bases from V and 2 bases from J; bases unmatched to any gene: 7. CDR3 bases: TGTGCCAGCAGCGCAGACAGGGTTGGCAATCAGCCCCAGCATTTT. Translation gives CASSADRVGNQPQHF.

The V gene is TRBV18, the J gene TRBJ2-1; TRBD2 matches 13 bases. CDR1 KGHSH and CDR2 LQKENI come from the germline V gene. CDR3 size: 18 residues. The trim removed 2 bases at V and 1 base at J, leaving 5 bases unmatched. CDR3 coding DNA: TGTGCCAGCTCACCAGGACTAGCGGGAGTGTTGTCCTACAATGAGCAGTTCTTC. Translating it yields CASSPGLAGVLSYNEQFF.

V and J are TRBV5-4 and TRBJ2-2, with D perhaps TRBD2 (6 bases). Trimming left V 4 bases short and J 6 bases short, with 10 bases between. Germline assignment: CDR1 SGHNT and CDR2 YYREEE (reference sequence). CDR3 length: 13 residues. The CDR3 coding sequence is TGTGCCAGCAGCCGGTGGGGGGCCGGGGAGCTGTTTTTT. Its translation is CASSRWGAGELFF.

This clone was found once. The CDR3 bases are TGTGCCAGCAGAACGCTAGCTGAGCAGTTCTTC. Translating gives CASRTLAEQFF. The rearrangement links TRBV28 to TRBJ2-1; TRBD2 is a possible D gene (5 bases). V was shortened by 6 bases and J by 9 bases, with 9 bases between the two germline ends. Germline V lookup: CDR1 MDHEN, CDR2 SYDVKM. This CDR3 comprises 11 residues.

This clone was picked up a small number of times. The V gene is TRBV28, the J gene TRBJ2-6; 8 nucleotides align to TRBD2. With V trimmed by 3 bases and J by 2 bases, 3 bases remained unmatched. Germline loops: CDR1 MDHEN, CDR2 SYDVKM. This CDR3 is 16 amino acids long. CDR3 sequence: CASSLSGGPGANVLTF. The CDR3 DNA sequence: TGTGCCAGCAGTTTGTCGGGGGGGCCTGGGGCCAACGTCCTGACTTTC.

The chain joins TRBV9 to TRBJ2-5, with 13 bases aligning to TRBD2. The J call may be incorrect, as the DNA end agrees better with TRBJ2-7. This CDR3 comprises 21 residues. CDR1 is SGDLS and CDR2 is YYNGEE in the germline V gene. The CDR3 nucleotides are TGTGCCAGCAGCGGGGAGGGGAGGACTAGCGGGGGAACCACTTCGGCGAGCGAGCAGTACTTC. As protein: CASSGEGRTSGGTTSASEQYF.

The chain is built from TRBV29-1 and TRBJ2-1, with TRBD2 matching 12 bases. This CDR3 has 18 residues. The germline V gene has CDR1 SQVTM and CDR2 ANQGSEA. V lost 6 bases, J lost 0 bases, and 12 bases stayed unmatched. DNA for the CDR3: TGCAGCGTAGAGGGAGGGGGACTAGCGGGTCTCTCCTACAATGAGCAGTTCTTC. This codes for CSVEGGGLAGLSYNEQFF.

V and J are TRBV6-4 and TRBJ1-2, with 8 bases fitting TRBD1. Looked up from germline, CDR1 is MRHNA and CDR2 is SNTAGT. Trimming removed 7 bases from V and 5 bases from J; junction bases left unmatched: 6. The length of the CDR3 is 13 residues. The CDR3 protein is CASITGGPYGYTF. The CDR3 DNA sequence: TGTGCCAGCATTACAGGGGGGCCTTATGGCTACACCTTC.

The chain combines TRBV4-1 with TRBJ2-1; 7 nucleotides agree with TRBD2. Per germline, CDR1 MGHRA and CDR2 YSYEKL. The CDR3 has 13 amino acids. The V gene end was trimmed by 0 bases and the J gene end by 15 bases; junction bases not matched to a gene: 8. CDR3 DNA sequence: TGCGCCAGCAGCCAAGATCCGAGCGGGAAGCCGTTCTTC. Its translation: CASSQDPSGKPFF.

This rearrangement joins TRBV29-1 to TRBJ1-1; D call uncertain. Trimming removed 5 bases from V and 1 base from J, with 23 bases in between. Germline V lookup: CDR1 SQVTM, CDR2 ANQGSEA. The CDR3 covers 17 residues. The CDR3 loop is CSVYPMTRQGPNTEAFF. The DNA for the CDR3 is TGCAGCGTTTACCCTATGACACGCCAAGGTCCGAACACTGAAGCTTTCTTT.

This rearrangement joins TRBV18 to TRBJ2-2; D unclear. Germline V gene data show CDR1 as KGHSH and CDR2 as LQKENI. The V and J ends lost 1 base and 5 bases respectively, with 8 bases between them. The CDR3 loop spans 14 amino acids. This CDR3 reads CASSPLERTGELFF. DNA of the CDR3: TGTGCCAGCTCACCACTCGAGCGTACCGGGGAGCTGTTTTTT.

V and J are TRBV2 and TRBJ2-1, with TRBD1 matching 9 bases. The length of the CDR3 is 21 residues. CDR1 SNHLY and CDR2 FYNNEI come from the germline V gene. Trimming cost V 5 bases and J 0 bases; bases outside gene matches: 20. This CDR3 is CASSRQPGTGRDTSSYNEQFF. The CDR3 DNA reads TGTGCCAGCAGTAGACAACCTGGGACAGGGAGAGATACTAGCTCCTACAATGAGCAGTTCTTC.

The CDR3 region is CASSLGTAVEAFF. CDR3 nucleotides: TGTGCCAGCAGCCTCGGGACAGCCGTTGAAGCTTTCTTT. The rearrangement uses TRBV5-4 and TRBJ1-1; TRBD1 aligns across 7 bases. Germline V gives CDR1 SGHNT, CDR2 YYREEE (reference sequence). There are 13 residues in the CDR3. V trimming: 4 bases; J trimming: 7 bases; junction bases outside the gene matches: 7.

This clone came up a few times. The chain combines TRBV5-4 with TRBJ1-4; D uncertain. Trimming cost V 4 bases and J 8 bases, with 12 bases left between them. CDR1 is SGHNT, CDR2 YYREEE, per germline (reference sequence). The CDR3 loop spans 13 amino acids. The CDR3 spells CASSPLGTEKLFF. In DNA form, the CDR3 reads TGTGCCAGCAGCCCCCTTGGTACAGAAAAACTGTTTTTT. Based on the CDR3 plus reference TRBV5-4 and TRBJ1-4, the full variable domain is ETGVTQSPTHLIKTRGQQVTLRCSSQSGHNTVSWYQQALGQGPQFIFQYYREEENGRGNFPPRFSGLQFPNYSSELNVNALELDDSALYLCASSPLGTEKLFFGSGTQLSVL.

This clone has more than one count but fewer than ten. The chain joins TRBV18 to TRBJ2-7; TRBD1 is a possible D gene (6 bases). CDR1 is KGHSH, CDR2 LQKENI, per germline. The CDR3 spans 12 residues. Trimming removed 8 bases from V and 6 bases from J, with 14 bases in between. The CDR3 protein is CASRAGEGEQYF. The CDR3 nucleotides read TGTGCCAGCCGAGCAGGGGAAGGCGAGCAGTACTTC.

This sequence joins TRBV7-6 and TRBJ2-6; TRBD1 aligns across 7 bases. V dropped 0 bases and J dropped 0; count of bases not matched to a gene: 2. Per the germline V gene, CDR1 is SGHVS and CDR2 is FNYEAQ. This CDR3 is 17 amino acids long. CDR3: CASSLAGGGSGANVLTF. In nucleotides, the CDR3 is TGTGCCAGCAGCTTAGCAGGGGGCGGCTCTGGGGCCAACGTCCTGACTTTC.

Only a few counts were recorded for this clone. The J gene is TRBJ2-7, the V gene TRBV21-1; TRBD2 is taken as the D call from the table, unchecked against the DNA. TRBV21-1 is flagged as a pseudogene. The CDR3 runs 15 residues. CDR3 region: CASSPLAGVGYEQYF. CDR3 sequence (DNA): TGTGCCAGCAGCCCGCTAGCGGGAGTTGGCTACGAGCAGTACTTC.

The chain joins TRBV28 to TRBJ2-1, with a weak D call TRBD2 (7 bases). CDR3 length: 18 amino acids. Between the trimmed V and J ends, which lost 4 bases and 8 bases, there was a span of 27 bases. In germline, CDR1 is MDHEN, CDR2 SYDVKM. CDR3 amino acids: CASSYLVGGGQRHDEQFF. CDR3 sequence (DNA): TGTGCCAGCAGTTACTTGGTTGGGGGGGGCCAGCGACATGATGAGCAGTTCTTC. The complete variable domain, with remaining parts taken from reference TRBV28 and TRBJ2-1, reads DVKVTQSSRYLVKRTGEKVFLECVQDMDHENMFWYRQDPGLGLRLIYFSYDVKMKEKGDIPEGYSVSREKKERFSLILESASTNQTSMYLCASSYLVGGGQRHDEQFFGPGTRLTVL.

V and J are TRBV4-2 and TRBJ1-1; D is possibly TRBD1 (5 bases). The CDR3 has 17 amino acids. Germline V lookup: CDR1 LGHNA, CDR2 YNFKEQ. The V gene lost 1 base and the J gene lost 0 bases, with 15 bases spanning the gap. The DNA of the CDR3 is TGTGCCAGCAGCCAAGGTGCGGGACCACCTGTGAACACTGAAGCTTTCTTT. It yields the protein CASSQGAGPPVNTEAFF.

This sequence joins TRBV5-6 and TRBJ2-7; tentative D call: TRBD2 (6 bases). Per germline, CDR1 SGHDT and CDR2 YYEEEE. The V gene lost 0 bases and the J gene lost 3 bases, with 16 bases spanning the gap. This CDR3 spans 16 amino acids. The CDR3 loop is CASSLGGVQGFYEQYF. The CDR3 bases are TGTGCCAGCAGCTTGGGCGGGGTCCAGGGATTCTACGAGCAGTACTTC.

CDR3 residues: CASSRDFGSPDTQYF. As DNA, the CDR3 is TGTGCCAGTTCTCGGGATTTCGGGAGTCCAGATACGCAGTATTTT. The V and J genes are TRBV19 and TRBJ2-3; D is perhaps TRBD2 (6 bases). Germline V gene sequence: CDR1 LNHDA, CDR2 SQIVND (reference sequence). Trimming took off 8 bases at V and 4 bases at J, with 19 bases between the two ends. This CDR3 is built from 15 residues.

The chain joins TRBV29-1 to TRBJ2-1; perhaps TRBD2 as D (5 bases). Germline CDR1 is SQVTM and CDR2 is ANQGSEA. V lost 4 bases and J 7 bases, leaving 17 bases between the germline ends. The CDR3 contains 14 residues. Here the CDR3 DNA reads TGCAGCGTTGGGGTGGCTAGCTTGGGGAATGAGCAGTTCTTC. Encoded protein: CSVGVASLGNEQFF.

The gene calls are TRBV7-8 and TRBJ2-3, with D perhaps TRBD2 (5 bases). The V gene's germline CDR1 is SGHVS and CDR2 FQNEAQ. V lost 4 bases to trimming and J lost 1 base, with 9 bases between them. The CDR3 is 14 amino acids. DNA of the CDR3: TGTGCCAGCAGCTCCGGACTTCGCACAGATACGCAGTATTTT. As protein: CASSSGLRTDTQYF. Full variable domain (outside the CDR3, taken from reference TRBV7-8 and TRBJ2-3): GAGVSQSPRYKVAKRGQDVALRCDPISGHVSLFWYQQALGQGPEFLTYFQNEAQLDKSGLPSDRFFAERPEGSVSTLKIQRTQQEDSAVYLCASSSGLRTDTQYFGPGTRLTVL.